This paragraph covers one T cell receptor (beta chain) sequence. Its antigen is currently unknown. Trimming stripped 0 bases from V and 0 bases from J, with 10 bases between. The CDR3 consists of 16 residues. CDR1 is SGDLS, CDR2 YYNGEE, per germline. Clones were sequenced by immunoSEQ multiplex PCR, and TCRdb holds only the in-frame ones, with some missing. This table holds about 120,000 clones, around 89% found once. This entry is derived from a study of T cell responses to AZD1222 COVID-19 vaccine. Study-level points and caveats: A rise in Spike-specific TCR breadth and depth followed two AZD1222 doses.

The material was peripheral blood, obtained 28 days after the second AZD1222 dose. The chain uses TRBV9 and TRBJ1-3; no clear D. This TCR came from an adult who received the AZD1222 COVID-19 vaccine. The DNA for the CDR3 is TGTGCCAGCAGCGTAGATCCCAGCAGCTCTGGAAACACCATATATTTT. Protein: CASSVDPSSSGNTIYF.